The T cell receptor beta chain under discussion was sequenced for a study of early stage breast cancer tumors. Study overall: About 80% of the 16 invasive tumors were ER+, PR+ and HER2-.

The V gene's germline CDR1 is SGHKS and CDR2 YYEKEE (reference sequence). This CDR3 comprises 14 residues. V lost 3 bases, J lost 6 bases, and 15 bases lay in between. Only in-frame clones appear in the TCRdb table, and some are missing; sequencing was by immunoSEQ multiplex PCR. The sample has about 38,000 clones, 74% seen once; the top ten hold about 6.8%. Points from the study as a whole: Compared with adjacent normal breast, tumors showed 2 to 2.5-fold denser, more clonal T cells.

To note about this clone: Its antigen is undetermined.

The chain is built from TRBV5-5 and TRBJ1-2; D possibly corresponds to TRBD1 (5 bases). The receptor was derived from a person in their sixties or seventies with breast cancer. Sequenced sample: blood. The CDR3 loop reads CASSSYGGKDGYTF. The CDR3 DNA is TGTGCCAGCAGCTCCTACGGGGGAAAGGATGGCTACACCTTC.